The 25 T cell receptor beta chains given below trace back to one sample, sequenced in a study of blood T cell repertoires in COVID-19. Clones were sequenced by immunoSEQ multiplex PCR, and TCRdb holds only the in-frame ones, with some missing. The sample includes approximately 150,000 clones, 80% of them seen just once. Sequencing was done on a sample of peripheral blood. Source of these receptors: a man in his 70s who had recovered from COVID-19.

This sequence joins TRBV13 and TRBJ2-7, with 8 positions matching TRBD2. From germline, CDR1 is PRHDT and CDR2 FYEKMQ (reference sequence). CDR3 size: 18 residues. V was pared by 0 bases and J by 0 bases, with 10 bases of the junction left unmatched. CDR3: CASSLGLAAIFSSYEQYF. The CDR3 nucleotides read TGTGCCAGCAGCTTAGGACTAGCGGCAATCTTCAGCTCCTACGAGCAGTACTTC.

The chain links TRBV7-7 to TRBJ2-5; 7 bases are a match to TRBD2. CDR1 SSHAT and CDR2 FNYEAQ come from the germline V gene (reference sequence). The length of the CDR3 is 15 residues. Trimming at V came to 1 base and at J to 5 bases, leaving 7 bases not matched to a gene. CDR3 sequence: CASSLVQGAGETQYF. The CDR3 DNA is TGTGCCAGCAGCTTAGTTCAGGGAGCGGGGGAGACCCAGTACTTC. The full variable domain, with the rest looked up from reference TRBV7-7 and TRBJ2-5, is GAGVSQSPRYKVTKRGQDVTLRCDPISSHATLYWYQQALGQGPEFLTYFNYEAQPDKSGLPSDRFSAERPEGSISTLTIQRTEQRDSAMYRCASSLVQGAGETQYFGPGTRLLVL.

V gene TRBV11-3 combines with J gene TRBJ2-1, with a tentative D call TRBD2 (6 bases). Germline V gene data show CDR1 as SGHNT and CDR2 as YENEEA. The CDR3 covers 15 residues. V dropped 5 bases and J dropped 6 bases, with 17 bases sitting between them. Written as DNA, the CDR3 is TGTGCCAGCAGCCCCCCGCTAGCGCCTCGCAATGAGCAGTTCTTC. Translating it yields CASSPPLAPRNEQFF.

Comments on this clone: A read error may produce the germline difference seen at one junction end. V is TRBV12-3 or TRBV12-4 and J is TRBJ2-1; TRBD2 matches 9 bases. This CDR3 comprises 12 residues. This chain's CDR3 is CASSLAGEEQFF. CDR3 nucleotide sequence: TGTGCCAGCAGCTTAGCGGGAGAAGAGCAGTTCTTC.

The chain carries TRBV19 and TRBJ1-1; D gene unclear. Trimming removed 3 bases at V and 1 base at J, with 6 bases between. Germline V gives CDR1 LNHDA, CDR2 SQIVND (reference sequence). The CDR3 sequence is 13 residues long. The CDR3 DNA reads as TGTGCCAGTAGTATTATCCCGAACACTGAAGCTTTCTTT. Protein: CASSIIPNTEAFF.

This clone is a singleton in its sample. The chain combines TRBV9 with TRBJ2-3; no firm D call. The CDR3 is made up of 14 amino acids. Germline V gene lookup returns CDR1 SGDLS and CDR2 YYNGEE. V was clipped by 1 base and J by 0 bases, with 6 bases between them. The CDR3 DNA sequence: TGTGCCAGCAGCGTACTAGTGAGCACAGATACGCAGTATTTT. Translated: CASSVLVSTDTQYF. Filled out from reference TRBV9 and TRBJ2-3, the complete variable domain reads DSGVTQTPKHLITATGQRVTLRCSPRSGDLSVYWYQQSLDQGLQFLIQYYNGEERAKGNILERFSAQQFPDLHSELNLSSLELGDSALYFCASSVLVSTDTQYFGPGTRLTVL.

The rearrangement links TRBV6-5 to TRBJ1-6; D gene ambiguous. The length of the CDR3 is 12 residues. Deletions cut 7 bases from V and 7 bases from J, with 8 bases between. CDR1 is MNHEY, CDR2 SVGAGI, per germline. Written as DNA, the CDR3 is TGTGCCAGCATTACCGGGAATTCACCCCTCCACTTT. Amino acids: CASITGNSPLHF.

J is TRBJ2-5 and V is TRBV5-6, with D perhaps matching TRBD2 (5 bases). Trimming pared 2 bases from V and 7 bases from J, leaving 15 bases between. CDR3 length equals 14 residues. Germline CDR1 reads SGHDT; CDR2 reads YYEEEE. The CDR3: CASSFIGREGTQYF. The CDR3 region has the DNA TGTGCCAGCAGCTTCATTGGACGCGAGGGGACCCAGTACTTC.

This chain joins TRBV3-1 (or the pseudogene TRBV3-2) and TRBJ2-5; TRBD2 matches at 15 bases. Trimming removed 4 bases from V and 5 bases from J; junction bases left unmatched: 8. CDR1 is LGHDT, CDR2 YNNKEL, per germline (reference sequence). The CDR3 runs to 17 residues. The DNA of the CDR3 is TGTGCCAGCAGCCGGGTGGGACTAGCGGGAGGTGGTGAGACCCAGTACTTC. The encoded protein is CASSRVGLAGGGETQYF.

The rearrangement links TRBV7-2 to TRBJ2-3, with a weak D call TRBD1 (5 bases). Trimming removed 1 base from V and 7 bases from J, with 6 bases in between. This CDR3 is 12 amino acids long. Germline lookup yields CDR1 SGHTA and CDR2 FQGNSA. As DNA, the CDR3 is TGTGCCAGCAGCTTAGAGGGGAATACGCAGTATTTT. Protein: CASSLEGNTQYF.

The chain links TRBV24-1 to TRBJ2-3; tentative D call: TRBD1 (6 bases). V was cut by 2 bases and J by 4 bases, with 18 bases left in between. This CDR3 spans 17 amino acids. Germline V gene lookup returns CDR1 KGHDR and CDR2 SFDVKD. CDR3 protein: CATSDSPASDRPDTQYF. CDR3 sequence (DNA): TGTGCCACCAGTGATTCGCCCGCTTCAGACAGGCCAGATACGCAGTATTTT.

In its sample, this clone was seen once. V gene TRBV5-4 combines with J gene TRBJ2-5, with a possible D match to TRBD2 (6 bases). V was cut by 3 bases and J by 5 bases, with 17 bases left in between. The CDR3 sequence is 15 residues long. Germline values: CDR1 SGHNT, CDR2 YYREEE (reference sequence). The DNA for the CDR3 is TGTGCCAGCAGCTCCCGCGCGGGGTCGGTGGAGACCCAGTACTTC. It translates to CASSSRAGSVETQYF.

DNA for the CDR3: TGTGCCACCAGTGACAGTGGACTAAGCAGGGATACGCAGTATTTT. It encodes CATSDSGLSRDTQYF. The chain uses TRBV24-1 and TRBJ2-3; D might be TRBD2 (6 bases). V lost 4 bases, J lost 6 bases, and 16 bases lay in between. CDR3 size: 15 residues. CDR1 is KGHDR, CDR2 SFDVKD, per germline.

This clone was recorded a few times. V and J are TRBV12-3 or TRBV12-4 and TRBJ2-7; 7 nucleotides match TRBD1. V was clipped by 1 base and J by 5 bases; unmatched bases: 2. The CDR3 is made up of 13 amino acids. The CDR3 nucleotides read TGTGCCAGCAGTTTAGGTCAGGGGGACGAGCAGTACTTC. It specifies CASSLGQGDEQYF.

This rearrangement joins TRBV11-2 to TRBJ2-1, with TRBD2 matching 7 bases. The J segment lost 3 bases and the V segment lost 1 base, leaving 3 bases of the junction unmatched. Looked up from germline, CDR1 is SGHAT and CDR2 is FQNNGV. The CDR3 sequence is 15 residues long. CDR3 protein: CASSLGLASYNEQFF. DNA of the CDR3: TGTGCCAGCAGCTTAGGACTAGCAAGCTACAATGAGCAGTTCTTC.

CDR3 protein: CSVTELGGTQYF. The CDR3 DNA reads as TGCAGCGTAACAGAGCTCGGGGGTACGCAGTATTTT. The chain carries TRBV29-1 and TRBJ2-3; D might be TRBD2 (6 bases). The V and J ends lost 6 bases and 8 bases respectively, with 15 bases between them. The CDR3 has 12 residues. Germline V gene lookup returns CDR1 SQVTM and CDR2 ANQGSEA.

The V gene is TRBV12-5, the J gene TRBJ2-2; TRBD1 is a possible D gene (5 bases). Looked up from germline, CDR1 is LGHNT and CDR2 is FRNRAP. V shed 2 bases and J shed 4 bases, with 20 bases lying between them. The CDR3 consists of 18 residues. The CDR3 here is CASGLLTSRQSVTGELFF. CDR3 nucleotide sequence: TGTGCTAGTGGTTTGCTCACCTCGAGACAGTCGGTCACCGGGGAGCTGTTTTTT. Full variable domain (remainder filled in from reference TRBV12-5 and TRBJ2-2): DARVTQTPRHKVTEMGQEVTMRCQPILGHNTVFWYRQTMMQGLELLAYFRNRAPLDDSGMPKDRFSAEMPDATLATLKIQPSEPRDSAVYFCASGLLTSRQSVTGELFFGEGSRLTVL.

The gene calls are TRBV10-2 and TRBJ2-1; 9 nucleotides agree with TRBD2. Germline-derived CDR1 and CDR2 are WSHSY and SAAADI. The CDR3 is 16 residues long. The trim removed 6 bases at V and 2 bases at J, leaving 8 bases unmatched. The CDR3 region is CASSAPEREAYNEQFF. DNA of the CDR3: TGCGCCAGCAGCGCGCCCGAGCGGGAGGCCTACAATGAGCAGTTCTTC.

The chain joins TRBV6-1 to TRBJ2-7; D possibly corresponds to TRBD2 (5 bases). V was clipped by 0 bases and J by 6 bases, with 9 bases between them. The germline V gene has CDR1 MNHNS and CDR2 SASEGT. This CDR3 region has 13 residues. The CDR3 nucleotides read TGTGCCAGCAGTGAAGCACCACGGGGCGAGCAGTACTTC. This gives the protein CASSEAPRGEQYF.

The V call is TRBV7-3, the J call TRBJ2-3; D might be TRBD2 (6 bases). This CDR3 is built from 13 residues. V was trimmed by 5 bases and J by 2 bases, leaving 8 bases between them. Germline loops: CDR1 SGHTA, CDR2 FQGTGA. The CDR3 DNA follows: TGTGCCAGCAGCACGGGAGCCACAGATACGCAGTATTTT. This gives the protein CASSTGATDTQYF.

The chain employs TRBV7-6 and TRBJ2-7; the match to TRBD2 covers 11 bases. This CDR3 spans 15 amino acids. V trimming: 4 bases; J trimming: 0 bases; junction bases outside the gene matches: 2. Germline V gene sequence: CDR1 SGHVS, CDR2 FNYEAQ. In DNA, the CDR3 is TGTGCCAGCAGCTCCCTAGCGGGAGGCTCCTACGAGCAGTACTTC. Its translation: CASSSLAGGSYEQYF.

The chain recombines TRBV6-5 with TRBJ1-1; D is perhaps TRBD1 (6 bases). This CDR3 spans 15 amino acids. V lost 6 bases and J 0 bases, leaving 14 bases between the germline ends. CDR1 is MNHEY, CDR2 SVGAGI, per germline. CDR3 in amino acids: CASRAYREMNTEAFF. The CDR3 DNA follows: TGTGCCAGCAGAGCCTACAGGGAAATGAACACTGAAGCTTTCTTT.

The chain links TRBV2 to TRBJ2-2; 10 bases agree with TRBD2. The CDR3 runs to 15 residues. V lost 3 bases and J lost 6; bases outside the gene matches: 4. Germline CDR1 and CDR2: SNHLY and FYNNEI. The CDR3 DNA reads as TGTGCCAGCAGTGATCGGCTAGCGGGAGCCGGGGAGCTGTTTTTT. Translating it yields CASSDRLAGAGELFF.

V is TRBV5-4 and J is TRBJ1-1; D may be TRBD1 (6 bases). Germline assignment: CDR1 SGHNT and CDR2 YYREEE (reference sequence). Trimming removed 5 bases at V and 1 base at J, with 12 bases between. The CDR3 has 14 residues. The CDR3 loop reads CASSRAGANTEAFF. CDR3 DNA sequence: TGTGCCAGCAGTCGGGCAGGGGCGAACACTGAAGCTTTCTTT.

There are a few counts of this clone. V usage is TRBV5-3 and J usage is TRBJ2-4, with D possibly matching TRBD2 (5 bases). TRBV5-3 is assigned to the ORF class and has an uncertain function. This CDR3 comprises 16 residues. The V end was cut by 0 bases, the J end by 5 bases, with 15 bases between. DNA of the CDR3: TGTGCCAGAAGCTTGGATTTAAGTGGGAGCGAAAACATTCAGTACTTC. This encodes CARSLDLSGSENIQYF.